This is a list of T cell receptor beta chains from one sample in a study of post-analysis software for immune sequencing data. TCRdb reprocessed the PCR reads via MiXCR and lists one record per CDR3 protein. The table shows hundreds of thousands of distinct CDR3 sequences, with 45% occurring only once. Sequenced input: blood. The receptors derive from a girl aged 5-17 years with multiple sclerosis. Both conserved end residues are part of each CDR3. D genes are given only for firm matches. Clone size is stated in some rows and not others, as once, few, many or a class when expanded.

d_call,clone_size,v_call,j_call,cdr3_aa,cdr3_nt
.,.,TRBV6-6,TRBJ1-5,CASSITGRPGGNLPQHF,TGTGCCAGCAGTATTACGGGAAGGCCGGGGGGCAATCTGCCCCAGCATTTT
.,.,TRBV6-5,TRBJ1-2,CASKNDRYYGYTF,TGTGCCAGCAAAAATGACCGCTACTATGGCTACACCTTC
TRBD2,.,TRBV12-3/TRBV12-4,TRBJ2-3,CASTATSGPRDTQYF,TGTGCCAGCACCGCAACTAGCGGGCCACGAGATACGCAGTATTTT
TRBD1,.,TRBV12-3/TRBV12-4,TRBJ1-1,CASTASGGDTEAFF,TGTGCCAGCACCGCTTCAGGGGGGGACACTGAAGCTTTCTTT
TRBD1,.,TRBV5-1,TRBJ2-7,CASSLHPTGDPYEQYF,TGCGCCAGCAGCCTCCACCCTACAGGGGATCCCTACGAGCAGTACTTC
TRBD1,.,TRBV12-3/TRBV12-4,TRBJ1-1,CASSPGTPRGGAFF,TGTGCCAGCAGCCCCGGGACCCCCAGGGGGGGAGCTTTCTTT
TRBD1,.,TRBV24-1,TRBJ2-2,CATSDSTGGERELFF,TGTGCCACCAGTGATTCTACAGGGGGCGAGAGGGAGCTGTTTTTT
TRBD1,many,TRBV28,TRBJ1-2,CASSLTDRGDYGYTF,TGTGCCAGCAGTCTTACTGACAGGGGAGACTATGGCTACACCTTC
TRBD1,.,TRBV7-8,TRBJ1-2,CASSLVGLGQGFYGYTF,TGTGCCAGCAGCTTAGTTGGCCTCGGACAGGGGTTCTATGGCTACACCTTC
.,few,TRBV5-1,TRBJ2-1,CASSTLSGIGHNEQFF,TGCGCCAGCAGCACCCTATCGGGGATTGGCCACAATGAGCAGTTCTTC
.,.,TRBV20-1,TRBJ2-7,CSARASNEQYF,TGCAGTGCTAGGGCGAGCAACGAGCAGTACTTC
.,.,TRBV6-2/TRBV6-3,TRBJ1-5,CASSYRGQGTQPQHF,TGTGCCAGCAGTTACCGGGGGCAAGGGACTCAGCCCCAGCATTTT
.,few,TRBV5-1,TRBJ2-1,CASSLRASDDEQFF,TGCGCCAGCAGCTTGAGGGCCAGTGATGATGAGCAGTTCTTC
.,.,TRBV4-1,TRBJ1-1,CASSQEGGVNTEAFF,TGCGCCAGCAGCCAAGAAGGAGGGGTGAACACTGAAGCTTTCTTT
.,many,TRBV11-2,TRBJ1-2,CASSFNRGYGYTF,TGTGCCAGCAGCTTTAATCGGGGGTATGGCTACACCTTC
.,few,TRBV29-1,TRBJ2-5,CSVVKVDSRETQYF,TGCAGCGTTGTAAAGGTAGATAGTCGGGAGACCCAGTACTTC
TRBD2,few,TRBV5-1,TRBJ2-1,CASSYPETSGRNEQFF,TGCGCCAGCAGCTACCCCGAGACTAGCGGGAGGAATGAGCAGTTCTTC
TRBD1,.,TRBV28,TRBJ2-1,CASLGQGARNEQFF,TGTGCCAGCCTCGGACAGGGGGCACGAAATGAGCAGTTCTTC
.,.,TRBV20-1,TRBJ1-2,CSARDLADNHGYTF,TGCAGTGCTAGAGATTTGGCAGACAACCATGGCTACACCTTC
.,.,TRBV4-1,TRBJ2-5,CASSQDMAGKGQETQYF,TGCGCCAGCAGCCAAGATATGGCAGGGAAGGGGCAAGAGACCCAGTACTTC
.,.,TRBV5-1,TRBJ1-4,CASAGATNEKLFF,TGCGCCAGCGCAGGTGCAACTAATGAAAAACTGTTTTTT
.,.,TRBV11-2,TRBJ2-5,CASSLPGTLQETQYF,TGTGCCAGCAGCTTGCCCGGGACCCTACAAGAGACCCAGTACTTC
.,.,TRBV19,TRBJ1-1,CASSINPLQGEAFF,TGTGCCAGTAGTATTAATCCACTCCAGGGTGAAGCTTTCTTT
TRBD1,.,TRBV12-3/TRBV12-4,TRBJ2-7,CASTRPGQGNWGEQYF,TGTGCCAGCACCCGGCCGGGACAGGGGAATTGGGGCGAGCAGTACTTC
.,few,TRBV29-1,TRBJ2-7,CSVERAHEQYF,TGCAGCGTTGAACGGGCCCACGAGCAGTACTTC
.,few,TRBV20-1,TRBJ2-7,CSADDRTYEQYF,TGCAGTGCTGATGACAGGACCTACGAGCAGTACTTC
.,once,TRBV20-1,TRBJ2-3,CSADARDTDTQYF,TGCAGTGCTGACGCGCGGGACACAGATACGCAGTATTTT
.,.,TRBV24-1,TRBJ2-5,CATSAPRKGVAKETQYF,TGTGCCACCAGTGCCCCAAGAAAGGGCGTGGCCAAAGAGACCCAGTACTTC
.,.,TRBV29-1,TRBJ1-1,CSVGLPEAFF,TGCAGCGTTGGATTACCTGAAGCTTTCTTT
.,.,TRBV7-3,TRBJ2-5,CASSLAPGGEQYF,TGTGCCAGCAGCTTGGCGCCGGGCGGGGAGCAGTACTTC
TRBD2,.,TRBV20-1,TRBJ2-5,CSAPPILAGKETQYF,TGCAGTGCCCCGCCCATCCTAGCGGGGAAAGAGACCCAGTACTTC
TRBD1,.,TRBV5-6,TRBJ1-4,CASSLRGQGKTNEKLFF,TGTGCCAGCAGCTTGCGGGGACAGGGTAAAACTAATGAAAAACTGTTTTTT